A single sample is the source of the 19 T cell receptor beta chains below, sequenced in a study of blood T cell repertoires in COVID-19. Only in-frame clones appear in the TCRdb table, and some are missing; sequencing was by immunoSEQ multiplex PCR. The sample yields around 25,000 clones, roughly 90% seen once. The sample comprised peripheral blood. The receptors derive from a human donor in a cohort sampled during active COVID-19.

CDR3: CASSEVLETQYF. For the CDR3, the DNA is TGTGCCAGCAGCGAGGTATTGGAGACCCAGTACTTC. V gene TRBV11-2 combines with J gene TRBJ2-5; no definite D call. Trimming pared 5 bases from V and 5 bases from J, leaving 9 bases between. Looked up from germline, CDR1 is SGHAT and CDR2 is FQNNGV. This CDR3 region has 12 residues.

V and J are TRBV19 and TRBJ2-6, with 14 bases identical to TRBD2. Germline CDR1 and CDR2: LNHDA and SQIVND (reference sequence). This CDR3 contains 18 residues. V lost 6 bases to trimming and J lost 1 base; unmatched junction nucleotides: 5. The CDR3 DNA reads TGTGCCAGTAGGACTAGCGGGGGGGCCGGATCTGGGGCCAACGTCCTGACTTTC. It codes for CASRTSGGAGSGANVLTF.

Here the CDR3 reads CASSLAGPGNEQFF. The DNA of the CDR3 is TGTGCCAGCAGTTTGGCAGGGCCCGGCAATGAGCAGTTCTTC. This rearrangement joins TRBV6-5 to TRBJ2-1, with TRBD1 as a possible D gene (5 bases). Germline V CDR1 and CDR2: MNHEY, SVGAGI. Trimming shortened V by 4 bases and J by 6 bases, and 13 bases separated the two germline ends. This CDR3 is 14 amino acids long.

V is TRBV5-1 and J is TRBJ2-5; the match to TRBD1 covers 8 bases. From germline, CDR1 is SGHRS and CDR2 YFSETQ. Losses at the gene ends were 2 bases for V and 1 base for J; bases not matched to a gene: 4. This CDR3 spans 15 amino acids. CDR3 region: CASSLTGGLQETQYF. The DNA of the CDR3 is TGCGCCAGCAGCTTAACAGGGGGTCTCCAAGAGACCCAGTACTTC. The full variable domain, with the rest looked up from reference TRBV5-1 and TRBJ2-5, is KAGVTQTPRYLIKTRGQQVTLSCSPISGHRSVSWYQQTPGQGLQFLFEYFSETQRNKGNFPGRFSGRQFSNSRSEMNVSTLELGDSALYLCASSLTGGLQETQYFGPGTRLLVL.

The DNA for the CDR3 is TGTGCCAGCTTTACTAGCGGACTAAGCTCCTACAATGAGCAGTTCTTC. Amino acid sequence: CASFTSGLSSYNEQFF. The J gene is TRBJ2-1, the V gene TRBV2, with TRBD2 matching over 8 bases. V trimming: 8 bases; J trimming: 0 bases; junction bases outside the gene matches: 9. In germline, CDR1 is SNHLY, CDR2 FYNNEI. The CDR3 runs 16 residues.

The gene calls are TRBV5-4 and TRBJ2-7, with 14 nucleotides matching TRBD2. CDR3 length: 15 amino acids. Germline trimming cut 4 bases from V and 6 bases from J; bases unmatched to any gene: 6. Germline loops: CDR1 SGHNT, CDR2 YYREEE (reference sequence). CDR3 in DNA: TGTGCCAGCAGCACCGGGACTAGCGGGAGACTCGAGCAGTACTTC. Amino acids: CASSTGTSGRLEQYF.

The rearrangement uses TRBV5-1 and TRBJ1-1; 7 nucleotides agree with TRBD1. The CDR3 loop spans 14 amino acids. After removal of 7 bases from V and 4 bases from J, the junction contained 10 bases not matched to a gene. Looked up from germline, CDR1 is SGHRS and CDR2 is YFSETQ. The CDR3 DNA sequence: TGCGCCAGCGGGCAGGGGGTGGAGGGCACTGAAGCTTTCTTT. Its protein product is CASGQGVEGTEAFF.

V gene TRBV10-3 combines with J gene TRBJ1-4; D is unclear. The length of the CDR3 is 14 residues. The germline gives CDR1 ENHRY, CDR2 SYGVKD. With 0 bases removed from V and 8 bases from J, the gap between germline ends came to 10 bases. CDR3 protein: CAISESWAPEKLFF. The CDR3 coding sequence is TGTGCCATCAGTGAGTCCTGGGCCCCGGAAAAACTGTTTTTT.

J is TRBJ2-6 and V is TRBV7-9; TRBD1 might be the D (5 bases). CDR3 size: 15 residues. Trimming pared 4 bases from V and 3 bases from J, leaving 10 bases between. Germline V CDR1 and CDR2: SEHNR, FQNEAQ (reference sequence). CDR3 sequence: CASSSRVFGANVLTF. The DNA for the CDR3 is TGTGCCAGCAGCTCCAGGGTCTTTGGGGCCAACGTCCTGACTTTC. Full variable domain (missing parts from reference TRBV7-9 and TRBJ2-6): DTGVSQNPRHKITKRGQNVTFRCDPISEHNRLYWYRQTLGQGPEFLTYFQNEAQLEKSRLLSDRFSAERPKGSFSTLEIQRTEQGDSAMYLCASSSRVFGANVLTFGAGSRLTVL.

V usage is TRBV6-5 and J usage is TRBJ1-4, with TRBD1 matching 8 bases. The ends lost 6 bases at V and 5 bases at J; junction bases unmatched: 8. The CDR3 length is 15 residues. Germline assignment: CDR1 MNHEY and CDR2 SVGAGI. The CDR3 here is CASSQRQGKNEKLFF. The DNA for the CDR3 is TGTGCCAGCAGCCAGAGACAGGGGAAGAATGAAAAACTGTTTTTT.

V is TRBV18 and J is TRBJ2-2, with D unresolved. Per germline, CDR1 KGHSH and CDR2 LQKENI. The CDR3 loop spans 16 amino acids. V was cut by 2 bases and J by 3 bases, with 13 bases left in between. The DNA of the CDR3 is TGTGCCAGCTCACCAGGAGCCAACCGGGACACCGGGGAGCTGTTTTTT. It translates to CASSPGANRDTGELFF.

The rearrangement links TRBV2 to TRBJ2-3; TRBD2 matches 8 bases. V gave up 4 bases and J gave up 8 bases; unmatched junction bases: 11. Germline CDR1 and CDR2: SNHLY and FYNNEI. The CDR3 length is 15 residues. Here the CDR3 reads CASSAGGGPFGTQYF. CDR3 nucleotides: TGTGCCAGCAGTGCCGGGGGGGGCCCTTTCGGTACGCAGTATTTT.

The chain has TRBV6-1 and TRBJ2-5; possibly TRBD1 for D (7 bases). The CDR3 is 16 residues long. V lost 7 bases, J lost 5 bases, and 23 bases lay in between. From germline, CDR1 is MNHNS and CDR2 SASEGT. CDR3 nucleotides: TGTGCCAGCACTGAGGGGACAGCGGGCTCACGGGAGACCCAGTACTTC. Protein sequence: CASTEGTAGSRETQYF.

The V gene is TRBV9, the J gene TRBJ2-2, with D maybe TRBD1 (6 bases). V lost 3 bases and J lost 6, with 12 bases in between. CDR3 size: 14 residues. CDR1 and CDR2 (germline): SGDLS, YYNGEE. The CDR3 is CASSALQGSGELFF. The DNA for the CDR3 is TGTGCCAGCAGCGCGCTACAGGGATCCGGGGAGCTGTTTTTT.

This clone has just one count. The CDR3 loop reads CASKRGLGNTIYF. In nucleotides, the CDR3 is TGTGCCAGCAAGAGGGGGCTGGGAAACACCATATATTTT. The V gene is TRBV9, the J gene TRBJ1-3; TRBD1 agrees at 7 bases. Looked up from germline, CDR1 is SGDLS and CDR2 is YYNGEE. V lost 6 bases, J lost 4 bases, and 4 bases stayed unmatched. CDR3 size: 13 residues.

The genes are TRBV28 and TRBJ2-7; 11 bases line up with TRBD2. The CDR3 totals 16 residues. Trimming took 2 bases from V and 2 from J; bases not matched to a gene: 5. Germline V gene lookup returns CDR1 MDHEN and CDR2 SYDVKM. CDR3 protein: CASSLTTSGSTYEQYF. The CDR3, as DNA: TGTGCCAGCAGTTTAACTACTAGCGGGAGCACCTACGAGCAGTACTTC. The complete variable domain, with remaining parts taken from reference TRBV28 and TRBJ2-7, reads DVKVTQSSRYLVKRTGEKVFLECVQDMDHENMFWYRQDPGLGLRLIYFSYDVKMKEKGDIPEGYSVSREKKERFSLILESASTNQTSMYLCASSLTTSGSTYEQYFGPGTRLTVT.

This chain links TRBV29-1 with TRBJ2-5; 8 bases map to TRBD2. CDR3 length: 13 residues. The germline CDR1 and CDR2 sequences are SQVTM and ANQGSEA. V lost 4 bases and J lost 5; bases outside the gene matches: 6. The CDR3 nucleotides are TGCAGCGTTGCACCGGGGGGGTTCGAGACCCAGTACTTC. Amino acids: CSVAPGGFETQYF.

This sequence joins TRBV3-1 (or the pseudogene TRBV3-2) and TRBJ2-7, with TRBD2 identical over 15 bases. Looked up from germline, CDR1 is LGHDT and CDR2 is YNNKEL (reference sequence). V lost 5 bases to trimming and J lost 4 bases; unmatched junction nucleotides: 6. The CDR3 contains 16 residues. This chain's CDR3 is CASSKRTSGRGYEQYF. The CDR3 region has the DNA TGTGCCAGCAGCAAAAGGACTAGCGGGAGGGGATACGAGCAGTACTTC.

The rearrangement links TRBV7-9 to TRBJ1-6; possibly TRBD1 for D (6 bases). Trimming took off 5 bases at V and 8 bases at J, with 13 bases between the two ends. Germline V gene sequence: CDR1 SEHNR, CDR2 FQNEAQ (reference sequence). This CDR3 is built from 14 residues. Here the CDR3 reads CASSRTDEYSPLHF. CDR3 in DNA: TGTGCCAGCAGCCGGACAGATGAGTATTCACCCCTCCACTTT.